Included here is one T cell receptor (beta chain) sequence, with context. The data were taken from a study of blood T cell repertoires in COVID-19. Sequencing used immunoSEQ multiplex PCR; TCRdb keeps in-frame clones, though not all of them. The repertoire consists of around 86,000 clones, with 70% to 90% occurring once and the leading ten covering 7% to 9%. CDR3 length equals 13 residues. J was trimmed by 5 bases and V by 2 bases; bases with no gene match: 2. CDR1 and CDR2 from the germline V gene are MNHEY and SVGEGT. This chain joins TRBV6-2 or TRBV6-3 and TRBJ1-2, with TRBD1 identical over 7 bases. The sequence came from a human donor with acute or convalescent COVID-19. The donor label of this sample is uncertain. Specimen: peripheral blood. The CDR3 coding sequence is TGTGCCAGCAGTTACGGACAGGAGTATGGCTACACCTTC. Protein sequence: CASSYGQEYGYTF.